This passage covers 10 T cell receptor beta chains from one sample sequenced in a study of graft-versus-host responses after intestinal transplantation. Assay: immunoSEQ multiplex PCR; the TCRdb copy retains only in-frame clones and omits some. The sample has approximately 12,000 clones; 30% are singletons. The plating included roughly 200,000 irradiated, violet-dye-labeled stimulator cells together with roughly 200,000 CFSE-labeled responder cells. This specimen consisted of alloreactive CD8+ T cells from a mixed lymphocyte reaction culture, obtained before intestinal transplant. Sample subset: CFSE-low proliferating T cells sorted from approximately 6-day pre-transplant mixed lymphocyte reaction (GvH or HvG direction). The receptors originated from a human patient who received an intestinal transplant.

This chain links TRBV4-2 with TRBJ2-7; 7 bases are shared with TRBD1. Trimming cost V 5 bases and J 2 bases; bases outside gene matches: 18. Germline V lookup: CDR1 LGHNA, CDR2 YNFKEQ. The CDR3 loop spans 18 amino acids. CDR3 protein: CASSLEVYTGEGAYEQYF. The DNA of the CDR3 is TGTGCCAGCAGCTTGGAAGTTTATACAGGGGAAGGGGCCTACGAGCAGTACTTC.

The sample holds a few counts of this clone. This chain links TRBV5-1 with TRBJ2-5, with a possible D match to TRBD1 (7 bases). V dropped 1 base and J dropped 5 bases, with 21 bases sitting between them. The CDR3 has 17 residues. Germline CDR1 SGHRS, CDR2 YFSETQ. CDR3 loop: CASSLHKPGGLGETQYF. CDR3 coding DNA: TGCGCCAGCAGCTTGCATAAGCCAGGGGGGCTCGGGGAGACCCAGTACTTC. The full variable domain, rest sourced from reference TRBV5-1 and TRBJ2-5, is KAGVTQTPRYLIKTRGQQVTLSCSPISGHRSVSWYQQTPGQGLQFLFEYFSETQRNKGNFPGRFSGRQFSNSRSEMNVSTLELGDSALYLCASSLHKPGGLGETQYFGPGTRLLVL.

The V gene is TRBV4-1, the J gene TRBJ1-6; no clear D. Deletions cut 1 base from V and 6 bases from J, with 10 bases between. Germline values: CDR1 MGHRA, CDR2 YSYEKL. This CDR3 is 15 amino acids long. This chain's CDR3 is CASSQGGWTNSPLHF. In DNA, the CDR3 is TGCGCCAGCAGCCAAGGTGGCTGGACTAATTCACCCCTCCACTTT.

V and J are TRBV13 and TRBJ2-7; D possibly corresponds to TRBD2 (5 bases). V dropped 3 bases and J dropped 0 bases, with 9 bases sitting between them. This CDR3 has 14 amino acids. Germline CDR1 PRHDT, CDR2 FYEKMQ (reference sequence). The CDR3 is CASSFGGYSYEQYF. CDR3 DNA sequence: TGTGCCAGCAGCTTCGGCGGGTACTCCTACGAGCAGTACTTC.

By sample share, this clone is medium-sized. The chain has TRBV9 and TRBJ2-1, with TRBD2 matching 14 bases. CDR3 length: 18 amino acids. Germline V lookup: CDR1 SGDLS, CDR2 YYNGEE. J gave up 6 bases and V 0 bases, and 8 bases lay outside the gene matches. CDR3 protein: CASSVDGTSGSIANEQFF. Here the CDR3 DNA reads TGTGCCAGCAGCGTAGATGGGACTAGCGGGAGTATCGCCAATGAGCAGTTCTTC.

The gene calls are TRBV7-2 and TRBJ2-3; D is ambiguous. CDR1 and CDR2 (germline): SGHTA, FQGNSA. Between the trimmed V and J ends, which lost 2 bases and 4 bases, there was a span of 22 bases. The CDR3 is 18 amino acids. The CDR3 protein is CASSLRVLNTPRPDTQYF. The CDR3 region has the DNA TGTGCCAGCAGCTTACGTGTACTTAACACCCCAAGGCCAGATACGCAGTATTTT.

This clone was seen a handful of times. This chain links TRBV9 with TRBJ2-5; 11 nucleotides align to TRBD2. Losses at the gene ends were 3 bases for V and 6 bases for J; bases not matched to a gene: 7. Looked up from germline, CDR1 is SGDLS and CDR2 is YYNGEE. CDR3 size: 15 residues. CDR3 sequence reads: CASSGLAGGPQTQYF. The CDR3 nucleotides read TGTGCCAGCAGCGGGTTAGCGGGAGGGCCGCAGACCCAGTACTTC.

The gene calls are TRBV7-6 and TRBJ2-1; 10 nucleotides line up with TRBD2. The CDR3 consists of 15 residues. With V trimmed by 4 bases and J by 4 bases, 4 bases remained unmatched. Germline CDR1 SGHVS, CDR2 FNYEAQ. CDR3 DNA: TGTGCCAGCAGCTCTAGCGGGAGCTGGTACAATGAGCAGTTCTTC. Protein: CASSSSGSWYNEQFF.

The V and J genes are TRBV9 and TRBJ2-1; D possibly corresponds to TRBD2 (5 bases). Germline CDR1 SGDLS, CDR2 YYNGEE. The CDR3 extends over 17 amino acids. V dropped 0 bases and J dropped 5 bases, with 18 bases sitting between them. The CDR3 region has the DNA TGTGCCAGCAGCGTAGAGTTGGGAGTAGCACCGAACAATGAGCAGTTCTTC. It codes for CASSVELGVAPNNEQFF. The full variable domain, completed using reference TRBV9 and TRBJ2-1, is DSGVTQTPKHLITATGQRVTLRCSPRSGDLSVYWYQQSLDQGLQFLIQYYNGEERAKGNILERFSAQQFPDLHSELNLSSLELGDSALYFCASSVELGVAPNNEQFFGPGTRLTVL.

Sample share makes this clone medium-sized. V is TRBV6-1 and J is TRBJ2-7; 11 bases map to TRBD2. Germline V gene sequence: CDR1 MNHNS, CDR2 SASEGT. J gave up 2 bases and V 5 bases, and 2 bases lay outside the gene matches. This CDR3 spans 14 amino acids. The CDR3 coding sequence is TGTGCCAGCAGTCTAGCGGGGGGACCCTACGAGCAGTACTTC. Translation: CASSLAGGPYEQYF.